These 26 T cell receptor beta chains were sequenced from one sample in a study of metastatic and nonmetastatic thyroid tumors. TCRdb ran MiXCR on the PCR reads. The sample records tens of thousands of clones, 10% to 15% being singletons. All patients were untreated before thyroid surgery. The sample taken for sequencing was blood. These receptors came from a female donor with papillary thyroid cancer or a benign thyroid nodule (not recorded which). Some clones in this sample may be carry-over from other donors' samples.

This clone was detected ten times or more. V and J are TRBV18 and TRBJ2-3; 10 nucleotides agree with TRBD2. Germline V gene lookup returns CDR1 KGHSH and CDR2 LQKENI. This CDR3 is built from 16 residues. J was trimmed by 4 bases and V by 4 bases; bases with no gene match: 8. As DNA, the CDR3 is TGTGCCAGCTCACTACTTAGTGGGACTAGCGCAGATACGCAGTATTTT. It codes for CASSLLSGTSADTQYF.

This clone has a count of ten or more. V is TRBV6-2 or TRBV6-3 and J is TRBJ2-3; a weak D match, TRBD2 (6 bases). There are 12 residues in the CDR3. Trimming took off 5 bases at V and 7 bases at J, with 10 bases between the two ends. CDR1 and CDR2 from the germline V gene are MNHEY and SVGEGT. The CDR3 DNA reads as TGTGCCAGCAGTGCGGGACGACATACGCAGTATTTT. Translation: CASSAGRHTQYF.

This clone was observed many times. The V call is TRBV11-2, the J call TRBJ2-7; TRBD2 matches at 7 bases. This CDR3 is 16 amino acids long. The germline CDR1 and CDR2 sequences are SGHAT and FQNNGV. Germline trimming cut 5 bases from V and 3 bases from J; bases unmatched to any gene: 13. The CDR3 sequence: CASSVGLGGGFYEQYF. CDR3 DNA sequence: TGTGCCAGCAGCGTAGGACTGGGGGGGGGATTCTACGAGCAGTACTTC.

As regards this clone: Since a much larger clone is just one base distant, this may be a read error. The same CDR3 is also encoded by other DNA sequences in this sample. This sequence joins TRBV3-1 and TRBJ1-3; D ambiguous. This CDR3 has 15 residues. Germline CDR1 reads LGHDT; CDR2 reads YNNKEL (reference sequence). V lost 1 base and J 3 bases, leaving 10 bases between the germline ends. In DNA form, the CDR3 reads TGTGCCAGCAGCCAAGTCGGCATTTTTGGAAACACCATATATTTT. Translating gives CASSQVGIFGNTIYF.

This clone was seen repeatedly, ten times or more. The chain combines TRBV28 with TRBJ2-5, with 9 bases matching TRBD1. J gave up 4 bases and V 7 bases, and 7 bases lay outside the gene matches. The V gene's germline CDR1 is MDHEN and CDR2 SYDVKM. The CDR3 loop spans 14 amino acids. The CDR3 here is CASTSGQGGETQYF. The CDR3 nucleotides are TGTGCCAGCACTTCGGGACAGGGAGGAGAGACCCAGTACTTC.

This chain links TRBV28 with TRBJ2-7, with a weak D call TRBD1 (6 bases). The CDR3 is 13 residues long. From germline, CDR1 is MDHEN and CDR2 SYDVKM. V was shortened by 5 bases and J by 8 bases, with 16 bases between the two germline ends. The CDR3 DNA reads TGTGCCAGCAGTCTCGGACAGAGTGCCAAGCAGTACTTC. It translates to CASSLGQSAKQYF.

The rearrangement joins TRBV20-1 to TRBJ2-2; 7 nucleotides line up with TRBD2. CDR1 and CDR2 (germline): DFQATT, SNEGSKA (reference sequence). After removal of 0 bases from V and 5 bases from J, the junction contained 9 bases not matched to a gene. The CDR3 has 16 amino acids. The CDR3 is CSARDLAGAGTGELFF. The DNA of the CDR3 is TGCAGTGCTAGAGATCTCGCGGGAGCGGGAACCGGGGAGCTGTTTTTT.

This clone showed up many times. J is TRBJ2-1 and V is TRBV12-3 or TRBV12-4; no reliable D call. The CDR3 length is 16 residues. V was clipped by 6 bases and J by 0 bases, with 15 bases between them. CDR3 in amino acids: CASSPTQGASYNEQFF. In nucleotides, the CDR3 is TGTGCCAGCAGCCCTACCCAAGGAGCCTCCTACAATGAGCAGTTCTTC.

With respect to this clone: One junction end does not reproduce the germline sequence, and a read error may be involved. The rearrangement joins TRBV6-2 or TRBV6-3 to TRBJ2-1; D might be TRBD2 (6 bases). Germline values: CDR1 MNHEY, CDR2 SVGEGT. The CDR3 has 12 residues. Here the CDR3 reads CASSKLADGQFF. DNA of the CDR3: TGCGCCAGCAGCAAACTAGCCGATGGGCAGTTCTTC.

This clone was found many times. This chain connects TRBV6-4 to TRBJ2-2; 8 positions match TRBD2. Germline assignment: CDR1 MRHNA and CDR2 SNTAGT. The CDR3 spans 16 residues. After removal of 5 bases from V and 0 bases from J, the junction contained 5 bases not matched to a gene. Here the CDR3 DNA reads TGTGCCAGCAGTAGGCTAGCGGGTACGAACACCGGGGAGCTGTTTTTT. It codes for CASSRLAGTNTGELFF.

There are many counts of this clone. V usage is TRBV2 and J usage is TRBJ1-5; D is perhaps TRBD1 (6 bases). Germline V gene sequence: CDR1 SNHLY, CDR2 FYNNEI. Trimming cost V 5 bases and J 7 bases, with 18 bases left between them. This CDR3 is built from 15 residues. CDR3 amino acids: CASSTHLGGRQPQHF. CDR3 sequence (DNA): TGTGCCAGCAGTACCCATTTGGGGGGCCGGCAGCCCCAGCATTTT.

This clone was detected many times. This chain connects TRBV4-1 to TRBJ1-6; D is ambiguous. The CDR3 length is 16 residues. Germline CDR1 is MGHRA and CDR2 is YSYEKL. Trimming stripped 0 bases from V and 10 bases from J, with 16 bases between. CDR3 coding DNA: TGCGCCAGCAGCCAAGAGCCGGGCAGAGGCGCGTCACCCCTCCACTTT. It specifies CASSQEPGRGASPLHF.

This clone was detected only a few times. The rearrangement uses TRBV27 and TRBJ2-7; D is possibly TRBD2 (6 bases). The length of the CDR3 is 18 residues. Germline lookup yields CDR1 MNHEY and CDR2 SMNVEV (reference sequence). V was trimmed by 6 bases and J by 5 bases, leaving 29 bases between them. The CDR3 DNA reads TGTGCCAGCAGCTTTCTTTCCCTCCAGGGAGGTTTGTCGCACGAGCAGTACTTC. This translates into CASSFLSLQGGLSHEQYF.

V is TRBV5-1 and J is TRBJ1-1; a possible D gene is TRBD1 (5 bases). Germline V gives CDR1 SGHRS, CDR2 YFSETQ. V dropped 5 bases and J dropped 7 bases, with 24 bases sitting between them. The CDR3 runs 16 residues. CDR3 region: CASSLDSTVKGDEAFF. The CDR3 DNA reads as TGCGCCAGCAGTCTTGACAGTACGGTTAAAGGGGATGAAGCTTTCTTT.

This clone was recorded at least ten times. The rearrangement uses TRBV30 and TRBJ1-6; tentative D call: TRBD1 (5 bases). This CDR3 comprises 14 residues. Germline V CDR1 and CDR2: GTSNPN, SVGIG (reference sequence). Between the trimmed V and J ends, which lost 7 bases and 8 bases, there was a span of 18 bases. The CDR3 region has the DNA TGTGCCTTTCGCCCTGGGGGGTTTGATTCACCCCTCCACTTT. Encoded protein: CAFRPGGFDSPLHF.

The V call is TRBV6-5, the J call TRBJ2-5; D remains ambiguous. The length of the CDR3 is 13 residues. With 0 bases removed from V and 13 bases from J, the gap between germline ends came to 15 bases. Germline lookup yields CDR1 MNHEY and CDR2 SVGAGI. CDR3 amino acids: CASSYSPRGLMYF. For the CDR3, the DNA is TGTGCCAGCAGTTACTCCCCTCGTGGGCTGATGTACTTC.

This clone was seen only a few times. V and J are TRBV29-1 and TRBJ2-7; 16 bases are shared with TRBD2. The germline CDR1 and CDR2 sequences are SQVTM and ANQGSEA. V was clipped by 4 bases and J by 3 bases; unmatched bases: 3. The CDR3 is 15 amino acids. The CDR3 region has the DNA TGCAGCGTTGGGGGACTAGCGGGAGGGCTCTACGAGCAGTACTTC. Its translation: CSVGGLAGGLYEQYF.

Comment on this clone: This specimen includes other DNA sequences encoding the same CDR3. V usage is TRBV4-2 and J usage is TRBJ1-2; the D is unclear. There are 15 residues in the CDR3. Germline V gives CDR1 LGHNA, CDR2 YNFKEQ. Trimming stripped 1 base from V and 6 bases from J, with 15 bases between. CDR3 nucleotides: TGTGCCAGCAGCCAAGCCGGTACGGCGATCAATGGCTACACCTTC. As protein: CASSQAGTAINGYTF.

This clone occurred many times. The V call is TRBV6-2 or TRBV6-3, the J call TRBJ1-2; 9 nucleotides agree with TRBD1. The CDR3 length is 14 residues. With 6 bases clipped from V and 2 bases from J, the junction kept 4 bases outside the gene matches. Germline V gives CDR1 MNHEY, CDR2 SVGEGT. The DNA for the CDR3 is TGTGCCAGCAGATCTACAGGGGGCAACTATGGCTACACCTTC. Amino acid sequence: CASRSTGGNYGYTF.

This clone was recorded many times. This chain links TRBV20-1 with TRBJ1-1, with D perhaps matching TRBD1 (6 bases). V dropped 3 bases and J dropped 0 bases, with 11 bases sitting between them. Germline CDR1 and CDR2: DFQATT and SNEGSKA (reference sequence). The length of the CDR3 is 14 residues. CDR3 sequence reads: CSASQGFMNTEAFF. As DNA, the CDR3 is TGCAGTGCTAGTCAGGGGTTCATGAACACTGAAGCTTTCTTT.

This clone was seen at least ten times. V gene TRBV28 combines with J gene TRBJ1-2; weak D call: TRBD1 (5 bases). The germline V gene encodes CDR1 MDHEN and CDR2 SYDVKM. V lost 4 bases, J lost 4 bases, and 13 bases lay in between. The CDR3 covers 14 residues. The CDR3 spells CASSSGGDSYGYTF. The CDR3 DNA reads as TGTGCCAGCAGTTCCGGGGGAGACAGCTATGGCTACACCTTC.

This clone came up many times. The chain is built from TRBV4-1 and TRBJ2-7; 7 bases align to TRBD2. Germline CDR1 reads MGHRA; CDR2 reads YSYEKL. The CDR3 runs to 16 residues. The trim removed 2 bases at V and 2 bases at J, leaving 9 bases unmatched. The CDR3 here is CASSQPPSGVTYEQYF. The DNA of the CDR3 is TGCGCCAGCAGCCAACCCCCCAGCGGGGTAACCTACGAGCAGTACTTC.

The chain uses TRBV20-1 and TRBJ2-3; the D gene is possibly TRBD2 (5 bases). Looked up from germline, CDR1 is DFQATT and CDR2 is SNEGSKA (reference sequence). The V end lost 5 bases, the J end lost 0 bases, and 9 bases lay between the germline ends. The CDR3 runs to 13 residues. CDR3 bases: TGCAGTGCTGACGGGGATAGCACAGATACGCAGTATTTT. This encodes CSADGDSTDTQYF.

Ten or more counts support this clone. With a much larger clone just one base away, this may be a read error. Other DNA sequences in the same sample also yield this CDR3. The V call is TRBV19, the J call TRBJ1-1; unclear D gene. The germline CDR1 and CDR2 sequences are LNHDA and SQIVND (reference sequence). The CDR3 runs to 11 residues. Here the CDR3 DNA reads TGTGCCAGTAGTGGGCGGCAGAAAGCTTTCTTC. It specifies CASSGRQKAFF.

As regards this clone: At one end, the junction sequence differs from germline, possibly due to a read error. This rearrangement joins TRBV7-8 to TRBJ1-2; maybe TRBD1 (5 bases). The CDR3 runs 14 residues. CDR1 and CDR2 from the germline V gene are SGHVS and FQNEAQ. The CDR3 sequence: CASSLAGDFRSASF. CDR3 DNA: TGTGCCAGCAGCTTAGCGGGGGATTTTAGATCTGCCTCCTTC.

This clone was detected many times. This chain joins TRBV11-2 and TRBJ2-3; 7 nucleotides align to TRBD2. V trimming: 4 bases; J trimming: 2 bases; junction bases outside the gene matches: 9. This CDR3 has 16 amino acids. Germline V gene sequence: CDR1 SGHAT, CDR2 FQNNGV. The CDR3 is CASSYSGTIYTDTQYF. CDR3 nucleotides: TGTGCCAGCAGCTACTCCGGGACTATCTACACAGATACGCAGTATTTT.